Listed here are 2 T cell receptor beta chains from one sample, sequenced in a study of blood T cell repertoires in COVID-19. The table came from immunoSEQ multiplex PCR; TCRdb's copy has only in-frame clones and leaves some out. Among 350,000 or so clones listed, around 85% were seen once. The sequenced sample consisted of PBMCs or T cells enriched from blood (not recorded which). These receptors came from a woman in her 40s with acute COVID-19.

This chain joins TRBV7-8 and TRBJ2-4; maybe TRBD2 (6 bases). The CDR3 spans 17 residues. Trimming removed 0 bases at V and 1 base at J, with 13 bases between. The germline gives CDR1 SGHVS, CDR2 FQNEAQ. The CDR3 region is CASSLAGGPGAKNIQYF. The DNA for the CDR3 is TGTGCCAGCAGCTTAGCCGGGGGACCAGGGGCCAAAAACATTCAGTACTTC.

The chain recombines TRBV6-2 or TRBV6-3 with TRBJ1-2; TRBD1 aligns across 8 bases. With 5 bases clipped from V and 4 bases from J, the junction kept 3 bases outside the gene matches. The germline gives CDR1 MNHEY, CDR2 SVGEGT. The CDR3 has 13 amino acids. CDR3 in DNA: TGTGCCAGCAGTCTGGGACAGGTCTATGGCTACACCTTC. Translated: CASSLGQVYGYTF.